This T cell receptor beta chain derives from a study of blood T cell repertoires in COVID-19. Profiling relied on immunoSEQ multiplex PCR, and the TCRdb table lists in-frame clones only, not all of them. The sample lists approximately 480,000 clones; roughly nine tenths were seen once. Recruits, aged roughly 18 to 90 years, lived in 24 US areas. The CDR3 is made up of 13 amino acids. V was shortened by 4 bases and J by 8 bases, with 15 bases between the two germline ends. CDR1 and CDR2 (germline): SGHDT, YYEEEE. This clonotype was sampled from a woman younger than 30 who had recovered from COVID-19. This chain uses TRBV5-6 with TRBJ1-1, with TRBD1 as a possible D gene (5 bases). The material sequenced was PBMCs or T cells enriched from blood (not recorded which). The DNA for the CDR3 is TGTGCCAGCAGCCGAATACAGGTGGGAGAAGCTTTCTTT. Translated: CASSRIQVGEAFF.